This paragraph covers one T cell receptor beta chain sequence. Its antigen remains unknown. A sample-barcoded 5' primer and a J-beta primer mix were used in a second PCR of about 6 to 12 cycles. TCRdb re-called the 5' RACE reads with MiXCR, one entry per CDR3 protein. The sample consists of around 1,000,000 distinct CDR3 sequences, 35% to 40% of them appearing once. Germline values: CDR1 DFQATT, CDR2 SNEGSKA (reference sequence). Between the trimmed V and J ends, which lost 4 bases and 0 bases, there was a span of 13 bases. CDR3 size: 15 residues. This sample is drawn from a study of blood T cells in healthy people across ages. Broader study findings: With age, beta diversity per million T cells declined roughly linearly, significantly by around 43.

Sequenced sample: blood. This chain links TRBV20-1 with TRBJ1-5, with D possibly being TRBD1 (6 bases). This TCR came from a man younger than 30 in good health. The CDR3 here is CSAIYPTGSNQPQHF. CDR3 DNA: TGCAGTGCTATTTATCCGACAGGTAGCAATCAGCCCCAGCATTTT.